Detailed here is one TCR beta chain. Its antigen is undetermined. This record comes from a study of cytomegalovirus exposure and HLA in healthy donors. General observations from the study: Analysis performed later showed TCR beta chains linked to HLA being more clonally expanded than equally common others. In an earlier analysis, productive rearrangement rates for most beta V segments clustered near 87% or 30%. There were reportedly fewer N-insertions in an Asian-associated ancestry cluster than the approximately 600-donor mean, in a later analysis.

The PCR had 60 Vbeta and 13 Jbeta primers. Assay used: immunoSEQ multiplex PCR; TCRdb lists only in-frame clones, some missing. The sample lists over 75,000 clones; 80% to 90% were seen once. CDR3 length: 15 amino acids. V was shortened by 0 bases and J by 4 bases, with 9 bases between the two germline ends. Germline CDR1 and CDR2: MNHNY and SVGAGI (reference sequence). The genes are TRBV6-6 and TRBJ1-4, with D maybe TRBD1 (5 bases). The receptor's source is a woman under 30 in good health and CMV-seropositive. Sequencing was performed on PBMCs. The CDR3: CASSYSDRVNEKLFF. Written as DNA, the CDR3 is TGTGCCAGCAGTTACTCTGACAGAGTTAATGAAAAACTGTTTTTT.